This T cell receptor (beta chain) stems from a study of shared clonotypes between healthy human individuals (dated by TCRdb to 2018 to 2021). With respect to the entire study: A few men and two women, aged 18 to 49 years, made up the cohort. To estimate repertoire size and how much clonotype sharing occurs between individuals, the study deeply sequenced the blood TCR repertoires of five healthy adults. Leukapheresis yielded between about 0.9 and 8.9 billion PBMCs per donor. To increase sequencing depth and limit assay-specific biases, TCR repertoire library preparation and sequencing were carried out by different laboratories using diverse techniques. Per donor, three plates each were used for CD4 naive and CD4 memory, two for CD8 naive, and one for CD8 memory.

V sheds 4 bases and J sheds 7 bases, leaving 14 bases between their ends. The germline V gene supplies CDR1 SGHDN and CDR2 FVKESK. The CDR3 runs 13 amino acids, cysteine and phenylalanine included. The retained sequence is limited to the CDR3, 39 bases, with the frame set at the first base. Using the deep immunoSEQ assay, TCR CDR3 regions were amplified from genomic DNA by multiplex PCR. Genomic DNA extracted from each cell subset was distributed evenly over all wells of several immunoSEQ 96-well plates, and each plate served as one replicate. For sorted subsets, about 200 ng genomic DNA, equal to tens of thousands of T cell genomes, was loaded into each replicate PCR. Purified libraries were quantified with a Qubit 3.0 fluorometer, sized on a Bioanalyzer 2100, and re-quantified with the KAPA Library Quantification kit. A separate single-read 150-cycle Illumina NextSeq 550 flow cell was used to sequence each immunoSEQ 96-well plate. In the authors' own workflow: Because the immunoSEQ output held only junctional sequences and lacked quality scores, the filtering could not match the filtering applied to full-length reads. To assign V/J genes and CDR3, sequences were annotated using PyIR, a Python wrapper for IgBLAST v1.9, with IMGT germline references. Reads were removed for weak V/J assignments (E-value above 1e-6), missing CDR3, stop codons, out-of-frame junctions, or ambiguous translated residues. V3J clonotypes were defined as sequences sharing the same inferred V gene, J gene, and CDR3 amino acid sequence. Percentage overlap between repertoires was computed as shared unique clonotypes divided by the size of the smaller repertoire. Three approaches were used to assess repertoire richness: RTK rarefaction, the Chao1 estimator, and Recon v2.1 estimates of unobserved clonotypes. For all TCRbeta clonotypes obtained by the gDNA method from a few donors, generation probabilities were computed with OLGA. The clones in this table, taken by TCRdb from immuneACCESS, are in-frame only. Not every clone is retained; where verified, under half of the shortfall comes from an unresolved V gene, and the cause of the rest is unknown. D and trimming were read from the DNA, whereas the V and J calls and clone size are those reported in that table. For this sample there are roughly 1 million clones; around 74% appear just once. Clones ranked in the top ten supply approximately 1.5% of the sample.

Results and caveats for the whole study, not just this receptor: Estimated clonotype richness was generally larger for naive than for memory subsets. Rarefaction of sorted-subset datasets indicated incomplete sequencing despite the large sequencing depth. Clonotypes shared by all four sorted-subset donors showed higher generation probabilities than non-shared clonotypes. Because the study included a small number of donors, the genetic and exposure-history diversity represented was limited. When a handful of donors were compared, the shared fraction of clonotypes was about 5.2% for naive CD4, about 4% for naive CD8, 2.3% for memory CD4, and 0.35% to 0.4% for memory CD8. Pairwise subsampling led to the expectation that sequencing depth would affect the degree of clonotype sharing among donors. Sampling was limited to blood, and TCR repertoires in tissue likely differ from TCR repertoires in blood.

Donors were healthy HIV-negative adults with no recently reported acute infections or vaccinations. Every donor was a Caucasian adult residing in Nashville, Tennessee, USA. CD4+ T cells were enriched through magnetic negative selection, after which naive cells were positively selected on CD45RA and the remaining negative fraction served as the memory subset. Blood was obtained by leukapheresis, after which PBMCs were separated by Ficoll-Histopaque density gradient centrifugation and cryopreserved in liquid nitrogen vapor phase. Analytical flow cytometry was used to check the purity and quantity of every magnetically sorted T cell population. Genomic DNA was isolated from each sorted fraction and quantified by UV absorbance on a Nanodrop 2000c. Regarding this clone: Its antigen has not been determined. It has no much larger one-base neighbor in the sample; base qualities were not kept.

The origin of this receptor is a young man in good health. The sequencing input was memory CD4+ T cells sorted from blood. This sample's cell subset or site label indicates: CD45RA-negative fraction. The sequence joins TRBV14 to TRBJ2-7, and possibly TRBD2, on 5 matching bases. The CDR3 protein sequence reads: CASSPSASWEQYF. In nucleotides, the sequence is TGTGCCAGCAGCCCTAGTGCTAGCTGGGAGCAGTACTTC.